Listed below are T cell receptor beta chains from one sample, sequenced in a study of blood T cells in healthy people across ages. MiXCR was run by TCRdb on the 5' RACE reads, yielding one entry per CDR3 protein. The sample consists of roughly 1,800,000 distinct CDR3 sequences, less than 50% of them appearing once. The sequenced material came from blood. These receptors were taken from a woman in her thirties or forties in good health. CDR3s include the opening cysteine and the closing phenylalanine or tryptophan. Each record gives: CDR3 length, J gene, V gene, CDR3 protein.

20 TRBJ2-3 TRBV4-3 CASSQEGGSGGAGVTDTQYF
17 TRBJ2-1 TRBV7-2 CASSPEGGGYSYNEQFF
16 TRBJ2-5 TRBV6-6 CASSYGPSGLVWTQYF
12 - TRBV5-1 CASRQGVDEQYF
15 TRBJ2-4 TRBV25-1 CASKGTGRAKNIQYF
16 TRBJ2-7 TRBV6-2/TRBV6-3 CASSGGGQRVSYEQYF
17 TRBJ2-1 TRBV4-3 CASSQELGLAGYNEQFF
15 TRBJ2-7 TRBV6-6 CASSRRQGSMYEQYF
14 TRBJ2-5 TRBV7-2 CASSSQTIGETQYF
18 TRBJ2-5 TRBV20-1 CSAREPHLTVVAQETQYF
11 TRBJ2-3 TRBV2 CASSEEYTQYF
14 TRBJ2-6 TRBV15 CATSSKPGANVLTF
17 TRBJ2-1 TRBV12-3/TRBV12-4 CASSLTSGGETYNEQFF
15 TRBJ1-2 TRBV15 CATSREEQVSKGYTF
15 TRBJ2-5 TRBV6-2/TRBV6-3 CASRPLGTSGETQYF
14 TRBJ2-3 TRBV7-2 CASSPRMTQDTQYF
15 TRBJ1-5 TRBV12-3/TRBV12-4 CASSFSGQGVQPQHF
16 TRBJ2-5 TRBV12-5 CASGSPGTGSQETQYF
14 - TRBV6-2/TRBV6-3 CASSDVLVPETQYF
16 TRBJ2-3 TRBV7-9 CACSSASRGDTDTQYF
16 TRBJ2-5 TRBV20-1 CSATYFSTGAEETQYF
16 TRBJ2-5 TRBV9 CASSVSGTSGHNEQYF
17 TRBJ1-6 TRBV20-1 CSAIPPQGPSSPSPLHF
15 TRBJ2-5 TRBV20-1 CSAPEGGGIQETQYF
16 TRBJ1-2 TRBV20-1 CSASGTVGVNSDGYTF
13 TRBJ1-6 TRBV12-3/TRBV12-4 CASSVGQDSPLHF